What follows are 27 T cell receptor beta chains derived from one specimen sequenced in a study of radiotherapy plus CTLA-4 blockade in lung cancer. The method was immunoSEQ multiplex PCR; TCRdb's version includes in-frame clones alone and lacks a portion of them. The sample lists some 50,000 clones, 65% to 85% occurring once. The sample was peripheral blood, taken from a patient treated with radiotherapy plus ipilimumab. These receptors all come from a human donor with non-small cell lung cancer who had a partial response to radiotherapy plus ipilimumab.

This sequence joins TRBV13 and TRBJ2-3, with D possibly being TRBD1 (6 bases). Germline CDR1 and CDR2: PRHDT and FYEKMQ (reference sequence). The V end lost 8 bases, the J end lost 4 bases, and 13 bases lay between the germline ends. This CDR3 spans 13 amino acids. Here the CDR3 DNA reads TGTGCCAGCGGCCACAGGGACGCAGATACGCAGTATTTT. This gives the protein CASGHRDADTQYF.

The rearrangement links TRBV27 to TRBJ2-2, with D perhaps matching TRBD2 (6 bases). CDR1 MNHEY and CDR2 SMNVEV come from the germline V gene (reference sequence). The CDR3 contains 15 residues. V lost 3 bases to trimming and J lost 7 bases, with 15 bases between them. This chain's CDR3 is CASSFFLGGVGELFF. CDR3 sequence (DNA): TGTGCCAGCAGTTTTTTCCTGGGGGGAGTCGGGGAGCTGTTTTTT.

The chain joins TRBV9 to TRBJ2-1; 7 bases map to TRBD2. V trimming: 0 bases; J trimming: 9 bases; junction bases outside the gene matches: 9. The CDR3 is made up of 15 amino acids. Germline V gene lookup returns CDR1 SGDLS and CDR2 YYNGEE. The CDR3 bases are TGTGCCAGCAGCGTAGGGGCGGGGGAGAATAGTGAGCAGTTCTTC. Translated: CASSVGAGENSEQFF.

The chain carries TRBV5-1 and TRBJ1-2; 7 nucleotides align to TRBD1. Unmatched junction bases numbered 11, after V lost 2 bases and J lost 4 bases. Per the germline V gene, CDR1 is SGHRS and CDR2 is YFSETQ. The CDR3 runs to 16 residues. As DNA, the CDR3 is TGCGCCAGCAGCTTCCCACCGGGACAGAAGATCTATGGCTACACCTTC. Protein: CASSFPPGQKIYGYTF.

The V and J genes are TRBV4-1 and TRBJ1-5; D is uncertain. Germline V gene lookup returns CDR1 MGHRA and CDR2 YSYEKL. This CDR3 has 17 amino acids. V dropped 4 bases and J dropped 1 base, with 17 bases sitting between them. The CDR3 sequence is CASSPLASLLSNQPQHF. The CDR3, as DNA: TGCGCCAGCAGCCCTCTAGCCAGTCTATTAAGCAATCAGCCCCAGCATTTT.

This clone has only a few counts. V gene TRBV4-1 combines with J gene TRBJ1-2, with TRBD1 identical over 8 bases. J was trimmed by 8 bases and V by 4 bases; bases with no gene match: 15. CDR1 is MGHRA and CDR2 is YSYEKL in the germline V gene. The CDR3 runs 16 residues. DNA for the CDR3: TGCGCCAGCAGCCCGGGACAGGCCTGGGGGATTAAAGGCTACACCTTC. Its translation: CASSPGQAWGIKGYTF.

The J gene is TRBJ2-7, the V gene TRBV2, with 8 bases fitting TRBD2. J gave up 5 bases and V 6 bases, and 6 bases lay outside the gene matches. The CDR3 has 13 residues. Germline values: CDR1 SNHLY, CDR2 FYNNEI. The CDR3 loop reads CASRYGGVDEQYF. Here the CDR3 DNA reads TGTGCCAGCAGGTACGGGGGGGTCGACGAGCAGTACTTC.

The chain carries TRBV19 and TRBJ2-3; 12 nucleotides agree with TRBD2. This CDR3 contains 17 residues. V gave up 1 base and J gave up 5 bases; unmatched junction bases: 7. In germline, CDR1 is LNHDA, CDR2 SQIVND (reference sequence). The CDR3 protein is CASSIGLAGAGRDTQYF. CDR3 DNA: TGTGCCAGTAGTATAGGACTAGCGGGGGCCGGCAGAGATACGCAGTATTTT.

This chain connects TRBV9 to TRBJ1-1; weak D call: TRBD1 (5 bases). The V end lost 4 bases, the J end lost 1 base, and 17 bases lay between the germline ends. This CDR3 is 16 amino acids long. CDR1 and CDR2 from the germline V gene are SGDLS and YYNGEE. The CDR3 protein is CASSPLPTARNTEAFF. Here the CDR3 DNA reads TGTGCCAGCAGCCCGCTTCCGACAGCGAGGAACACTGAAGCTTTCTTT.

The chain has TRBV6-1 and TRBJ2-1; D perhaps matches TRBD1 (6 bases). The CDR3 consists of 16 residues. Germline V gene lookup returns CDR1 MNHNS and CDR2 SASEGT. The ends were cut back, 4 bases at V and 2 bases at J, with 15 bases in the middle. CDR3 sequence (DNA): TGTGCCAGCAGTGGAACAGGGAGTTTGACCTACAATGAGCAGTTCTTC. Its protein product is CASSGTGSLTYNEQFF.

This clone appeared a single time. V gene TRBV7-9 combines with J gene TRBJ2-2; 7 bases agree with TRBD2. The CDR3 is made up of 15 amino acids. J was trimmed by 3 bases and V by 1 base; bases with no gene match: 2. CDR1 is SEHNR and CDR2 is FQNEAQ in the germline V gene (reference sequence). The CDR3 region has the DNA TGTGCCAGCAGCTTAGGGGACTACTACACCGGGGAGCTGTTTTTT. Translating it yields CASSLGDYYTGELFF.

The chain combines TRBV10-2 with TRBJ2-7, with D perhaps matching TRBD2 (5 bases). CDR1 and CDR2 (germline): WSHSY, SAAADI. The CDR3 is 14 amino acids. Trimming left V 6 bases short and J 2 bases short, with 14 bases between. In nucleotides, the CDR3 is TGCGCCAGCAGGAGAGCGGTACAGACCTACGAGCAGTACTTC. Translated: CASRRAVQTYEQYF.

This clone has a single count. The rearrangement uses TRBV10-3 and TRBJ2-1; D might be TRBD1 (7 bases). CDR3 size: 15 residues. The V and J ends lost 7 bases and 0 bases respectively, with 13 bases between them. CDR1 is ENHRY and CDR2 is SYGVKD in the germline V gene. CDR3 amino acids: CAIKGAGSSYNEQFF. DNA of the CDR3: TGTGCCATCAAGGGGGCGGGGAGCTCCTACAATGAGCAGTTCTTC.

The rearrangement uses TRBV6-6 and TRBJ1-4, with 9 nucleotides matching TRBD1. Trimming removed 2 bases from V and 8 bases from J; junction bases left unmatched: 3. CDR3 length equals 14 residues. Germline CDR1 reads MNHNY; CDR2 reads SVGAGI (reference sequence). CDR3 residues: CASSYGTGREKLFF. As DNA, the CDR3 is TGTGCCAGCAGTTACGGGACAGGGCGGGAAAAACTGTTTTTT.

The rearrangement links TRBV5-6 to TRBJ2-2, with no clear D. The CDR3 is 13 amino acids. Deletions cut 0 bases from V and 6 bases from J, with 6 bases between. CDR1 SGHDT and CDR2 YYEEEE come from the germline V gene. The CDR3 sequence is CASSLVVSGELFF. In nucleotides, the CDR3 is TGTGCCAGCAGCTTGGTTGTCTCCGGGGAGCTGTTTTTT.

CDR3 sequence (DNA): TGTGCCAGTAGTCCCATAAGGGGGACAGGATACGAGCAGTACTTC. This translates into CASSPIRGTGYEQYF. The chain has TRBV19 and TRBJ2-7; 8 bases line up with TRBD1. The junction had 10 bases not matched to a gene; V was cut back by 5 bases and J by 4 bases. This CDR3 is built from 15 residues. Germline CDR1 reads LNHDA; CDR2 reads SQIVND (reference sequence). The entire variable domain, with the rest obtained from reference TRBV19 and TRBJ2-7, is as follows: DGGITQSPKYLFRKEGQNVTLSCEQNLNHDAMYWYRQDPGQGLRLIYYSQIVNDFQKGDIAEGYSVSREKKESFPLTVTSAQKNPTAFYLCASSPIRGTGYEQYFGPGTRLTVT.

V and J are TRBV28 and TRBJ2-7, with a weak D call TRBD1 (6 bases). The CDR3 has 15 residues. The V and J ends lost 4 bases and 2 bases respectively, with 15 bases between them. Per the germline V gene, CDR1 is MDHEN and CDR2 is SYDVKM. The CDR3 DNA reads TGTGCCAGCAGTTCCCAGACAGGCCGCCCCTACGAGCAGTACTTC. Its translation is CASSSQTGRPYEQYF.

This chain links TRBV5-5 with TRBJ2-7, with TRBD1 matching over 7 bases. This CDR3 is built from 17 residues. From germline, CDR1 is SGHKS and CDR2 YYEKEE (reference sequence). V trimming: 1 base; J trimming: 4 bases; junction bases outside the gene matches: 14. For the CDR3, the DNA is TGTGCCAGCAGCTTGAAAGGGGGCGACGTCCGTCCTTACGAGCAGTACTTC. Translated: CASSLKGGDVRPYEQYF.

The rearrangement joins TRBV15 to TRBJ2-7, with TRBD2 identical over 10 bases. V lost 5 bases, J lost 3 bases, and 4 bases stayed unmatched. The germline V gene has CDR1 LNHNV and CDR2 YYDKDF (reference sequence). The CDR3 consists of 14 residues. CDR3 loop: CATSGASGGYEQYF. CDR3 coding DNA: TGTGCCACCAGCGGGGCTAGCGGGGGCTACGAGCAGTACTTC.

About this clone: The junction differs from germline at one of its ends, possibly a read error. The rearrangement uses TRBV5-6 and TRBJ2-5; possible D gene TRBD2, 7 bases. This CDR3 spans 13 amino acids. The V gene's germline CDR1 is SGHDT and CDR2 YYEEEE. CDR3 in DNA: TGTGCCAGCGGCTTGGGGGGGCGAGAGACCCAGTACTTC. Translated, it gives CASGLGGRETQYF.

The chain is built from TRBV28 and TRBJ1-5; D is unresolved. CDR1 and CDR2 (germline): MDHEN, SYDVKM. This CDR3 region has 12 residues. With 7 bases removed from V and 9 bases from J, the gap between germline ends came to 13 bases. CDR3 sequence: CASTLPRGPQHF. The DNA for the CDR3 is TGTGCCAGCACCCTTCCGCGGGGGCCCCAGCATTTT.

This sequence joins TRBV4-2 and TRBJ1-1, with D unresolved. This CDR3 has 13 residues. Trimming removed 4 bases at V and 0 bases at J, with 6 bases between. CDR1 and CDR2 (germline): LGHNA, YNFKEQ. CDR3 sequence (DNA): TGTGCCAGCAGCCGAACAGTGAACACTGAAGCTTTCTTT. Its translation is CASSRTVNTEAFF.

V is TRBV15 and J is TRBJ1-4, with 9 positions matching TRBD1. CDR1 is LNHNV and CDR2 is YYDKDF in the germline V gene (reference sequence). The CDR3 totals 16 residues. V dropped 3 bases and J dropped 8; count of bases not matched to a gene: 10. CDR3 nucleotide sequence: TGTGCCACCAGCAGGTCGTCCGGGACAGGGAGGGAAAAACTGTTTTTT. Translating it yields CATSRSSGTGREKLFF.

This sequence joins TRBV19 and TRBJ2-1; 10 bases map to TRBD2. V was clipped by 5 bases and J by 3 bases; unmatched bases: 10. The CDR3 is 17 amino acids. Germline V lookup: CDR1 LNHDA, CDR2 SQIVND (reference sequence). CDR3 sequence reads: CASSPKRGGSFYNEQFF. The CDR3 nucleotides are TGTGCCAGTAGTCCTAAGCGGGGGGGATCATTCTACAATGAGCAGTTCTTC.

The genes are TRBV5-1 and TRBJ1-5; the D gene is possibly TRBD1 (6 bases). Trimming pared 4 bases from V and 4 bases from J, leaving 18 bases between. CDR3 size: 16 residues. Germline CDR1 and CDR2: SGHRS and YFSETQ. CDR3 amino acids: CASSPLGGGPNQPQHF. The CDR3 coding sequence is TGCGCCAGCAGCCCACTCGGGGGGGGCCCTAATCAGCCCCAGCATTTT.

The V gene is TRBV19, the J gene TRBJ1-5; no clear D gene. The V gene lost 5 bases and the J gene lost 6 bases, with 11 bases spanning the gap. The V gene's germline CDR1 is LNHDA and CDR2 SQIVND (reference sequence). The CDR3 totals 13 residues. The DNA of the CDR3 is TGTGCCAGTAGTGAGCGTCGAGGTCAGCCCCAGCATTTT. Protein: CASSERRGQPQHF.

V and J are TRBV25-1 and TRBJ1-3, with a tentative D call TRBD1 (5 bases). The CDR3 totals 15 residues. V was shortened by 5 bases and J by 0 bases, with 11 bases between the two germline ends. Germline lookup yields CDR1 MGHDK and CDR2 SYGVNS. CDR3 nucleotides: TGTGCCAGCAGTCACCCGGGGGGCTCTGGAAACACCATATATTTT. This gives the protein CASSHPGGSGNTIYF. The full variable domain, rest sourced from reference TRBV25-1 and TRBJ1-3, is EADIYQTPRYLVIGTGKKITLECSQTMGHDKMYWYQQDPGMELHLIHYSYGVNSTEKGDLSSESTVSRIRTEHFPLTLESARPSHTSQYLCASSHPGGSGNTIYFGEGSWLTVV.